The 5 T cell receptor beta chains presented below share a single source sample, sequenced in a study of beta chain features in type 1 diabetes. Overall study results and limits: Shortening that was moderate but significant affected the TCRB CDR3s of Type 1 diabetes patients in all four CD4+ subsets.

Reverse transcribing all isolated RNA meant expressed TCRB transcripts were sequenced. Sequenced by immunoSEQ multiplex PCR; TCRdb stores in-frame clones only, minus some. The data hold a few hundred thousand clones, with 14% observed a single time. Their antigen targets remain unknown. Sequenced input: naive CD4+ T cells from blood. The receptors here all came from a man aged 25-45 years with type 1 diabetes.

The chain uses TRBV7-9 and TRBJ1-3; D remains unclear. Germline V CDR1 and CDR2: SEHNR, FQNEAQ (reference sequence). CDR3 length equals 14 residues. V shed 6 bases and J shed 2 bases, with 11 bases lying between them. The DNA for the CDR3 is TGTGCCAGCAGGCCGGACGGGACTGGAAACACCATATATTTT. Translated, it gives CASRPDGTGNTIYF. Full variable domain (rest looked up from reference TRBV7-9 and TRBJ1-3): DTGVSQNPRHKITKRGQNVTFRCDPISEHNRLYWYRQTLGQGPEFLTYFQNEAQLEKSRLLSDRFSAERPKGSFSTLEIQRTEQGDSAMYLCASRPDGTGNTIYFGEGSWLTVV.

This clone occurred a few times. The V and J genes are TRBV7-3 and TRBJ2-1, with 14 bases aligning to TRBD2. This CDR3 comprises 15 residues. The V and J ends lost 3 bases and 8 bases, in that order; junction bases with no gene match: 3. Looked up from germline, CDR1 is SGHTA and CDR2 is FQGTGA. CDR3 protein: CASSFGTSGSYEQFF. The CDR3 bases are TGTGCCAGCAGCTTCGGGACTAGCGGGAGTTATGAGCAGTTCTTC. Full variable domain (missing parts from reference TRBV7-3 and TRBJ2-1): GAGVSQTPSNKVTEKGKYVELRCDPISGHTALYWYRQSLGQGPEFLIYFQGTGAADDSGLPNDRFFAVRPEGSVSTLKIQRTERGDSAVYLCASSFGTSGSYEQFFGPGTRLTVL.

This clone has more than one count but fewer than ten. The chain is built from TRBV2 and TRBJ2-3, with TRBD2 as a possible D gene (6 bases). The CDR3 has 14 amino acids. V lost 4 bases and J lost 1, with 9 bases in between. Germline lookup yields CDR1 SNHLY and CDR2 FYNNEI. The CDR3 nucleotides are TGTGCCAGCAGTGCGGGGGTTGGCACAGATACGCAGTATTTT. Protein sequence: CASSAGVGTDTQYF.

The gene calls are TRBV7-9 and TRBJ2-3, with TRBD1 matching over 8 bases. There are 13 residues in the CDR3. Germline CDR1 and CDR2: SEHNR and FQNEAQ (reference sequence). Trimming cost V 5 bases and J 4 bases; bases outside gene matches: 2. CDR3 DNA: TGTGCCAGCAGCGTGACAGGGGCAGATACGCAGTATTTT. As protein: CASSVTGADTQYF.

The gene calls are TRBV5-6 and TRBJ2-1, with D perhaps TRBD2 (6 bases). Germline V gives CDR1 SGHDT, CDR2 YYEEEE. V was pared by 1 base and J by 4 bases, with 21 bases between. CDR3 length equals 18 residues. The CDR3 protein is CASSLRLSLGLLYNEQFF. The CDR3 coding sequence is TGTGCCAGCAGCTTGAGGTTAAGCTTGGGACTGCTTTACAATGAGCAGTTCTTC.